The 8 T cell receptor beta chains below were found in one sample sequenced in a study of beta chain features in type 1 diabetes. Sequencing targeted expressed TCRB transcripts, as all isolated RNA had been reverse transcribed. Libraries were prepared by immunoSEQ multiplex PCR; TCRdb keeps only in-frame clonotypes and omits some of them. The sample has 390,000 or so clones, approximately 15% seen once; the top ten hold about 0.04%. Sequenced: naive CD4+ T cells from blood. The source of these receptors is a young man in good health.

In its sample, this clone was seen a few times. V usage is TRBV19 and J usage is TRBJ2-7; 9 nucleotides agree with TRBD2. The CDR3 covers 13 residues. Germline V lookup: CDR1 LNHDA, CDR2 SQIVND (reference sequence). The V and J ends lost 7 bases and 2 bases, in that order; junction bases with no gene match: 3. The CDR3 nucleotides are TGTGCCAGTACTAGCGGGAACACCTACGAGCAGTACGTC. Its protein is CASTSGNTYEQYV.

This clone was picked up a small number of times. The chain uses TRBV2 and TRBJ2-2; no reliable D call. Germline V CDR1 and CDR2: SNHLY, FYNNEI. The V and J ends lost 10 bases and 1 base respectively, with 13 bases between them. The CDR3 loop spans 14 amino acids. CDR3 sequence: CATRRTENTGELFF. In DNA form, the CDR3 reads TGTGCCACACGCCGGACGGAGAACACCGGGGAGCTGTTTTTT.

This rearrangement joins TRBV30 to TRBJ2-3, with 11 nucleotides matching TRBD2. The CDR3 has 15 amino acids. Trimming at V came to 3 bases and at J to 4 bases, leaving 6 bases not matched to a gene. CDR1 GTSNPN and CDR2 SVGIG come from the germline V gene (reference sequence). The CDR3 reads CAWRQLAGVSDTQYF. The DNA for the CDR3 is TGTGCCTGGAGGCAACTAGCGGGAGTTTCAGATACGCAGTATTTT.

A few counts support this clone. The J gene is TRBJ2-7, the V gene TRBV4-3; D ambiguous. Trimming pared 3 bases from V and 2 bases from J, leaving 14 bases between. The CDR3 is made up of 15 amino acids. Per germline, CDR1 LGHNA and CDR2 YSLEER. Written as DNA, the CDR3 is TGCGCCAGCAGCCATGGCGTCCAGAGAACCTACGAGCAGTACTTC. The encoded protein is CASSHGVQRTYEQYF.

This clone was counted only a few times. The chain links TRBV25-1 to TRBJ2-7; 7 bases map to TRBD1. The CDR3 is 16 amino acids. Germline lookup yields CDR1 MGHDK and CDR2 SYGVNS. With V trimmed by 4 bases and J by 0 bases, 9 bases remained unmatched. Written as DNA, the CDR3 is TGTGCCAGCAGTGCCCCTCCAGGGGGTAGCTCCTACGAGCAGTACGTC. Translating it yields CASSAPPGGSSYEQYV.

This clone has only a few counts. The genes are TRBV14 and TRBJ1-1; 7 bases agree with TRBD1. The CDR3 runs 15 residues. V lost 5 bases, J lost 1 base, and 7 bases stayed unmatched. The germline gives CDR1 SGHDN, CDR2 FVKESK. The CDR3 nucleotides read TGTGCCAGCAGCTTAATGACAGGGTGGAACACTGAAGCTTTCTTT. This encodes CASSLMTGWNTEAFF.

This clone was picked up one time. This sequence joins TRBV28 and TRBJ1-2; no clear D gene. CDR1 and CDR2 from the germline V gene are MDHEN and SYDVKM. Trimming pared 6 bases from V and 8 bases from J, leaving 22 bases between. This CDR3 contains 15 residues. This CDR3 reads CASSRLGPGSEGYTF. For the CDR3, the DNA is TGTGCCAGCAGCAGATTAGGGCCGGGATCGGAAGGCTACACCTTC.

The V call is TRBV11-2, the J call TRBJ2-7, with 8 bases aligning to TRBD1. The CDR3 length is 14 residues. V dropped 4 bases and J dropped 0; count of bases not matched to a gene: 2. Germline loops: CDR1 SGHAT, CDR2 FQNNGV. The CDR3 coding sequence is TGTGCCAGCAGCTCCACAGGGGGCTCCTACGAGCAGTACTTC. Protein sequence: CASSSTGGSYEQYF.